Presented here are 23 T cell receptor beta chains from one specimen sequenced in a study of blood T cells in healthy people across ages. PCR was performed a second time for about 6 to 11 cycles using a sample-barcoded 5' primer and a J-beta primer mix. TCRdb used MiXCR to reprocess the 5' RACE reads, holding one entry per CDR3 protein. The sample records about 680,000 distinct CDR3 sequences, around 48% being singletons. Sequencing was carried out using blood. The source of these receptors is a woman aged 55-70 years in good health.

The chain is built from TRBV4-2 and TRBJ2-7, with 8 bases aligning to TRBD1. The V and J ends lost 3 bases and 2 bases, in that order; junction bases with no gene match: 9. The CDR3 covers 16 residues. Germline V gene data show CDR1 as LGHNA and CDR2 as YNFKEQ. The CDR3 protein is CASSQGTGTGAYEQYF. CDR3 coding DNA: TGTGCCAGCAGCCAGGGTACCGGGACAGGAGCCTACGAGCAGTACTTC.

This chain joins TRBV7-2 and TRBJ1-3; D remains unclear. This CDR3 is built from 13 residues. Between the trimmed V and J ends, which lost 10 bases and 5 bases, there was a span of 15 bases. Germline V lookup: CDR1 SGHTA, CDR2 FQGNSA. CDR3 in amino acids: CATAPTGRNTIYF. Here the CDR3 DNA reads TGTGCCACAGCCCCCACTGGGCGAAACACCATATATTTT.

This clonotype was picked up one time. The chain carries TRBV9 and TRBJ2-3, with TRBD2 as a possible D gene (6 bases). The V end was cut by 4 bases, the J end by 1 base, with 13 bases between. This CDR3 comprises 15 residues. Germline lookup yields CDR1 SGDLS and CDR2 YYNGEE. In DNA, the CDR3 is TGTGCCAGCAGCCTCATTCTAGCGCGCACAGATACGCAGTATTTT. Amino acid sequence: CASSLILARTDTQYF.

This chain links TRBV7-2 with TRBJ2-6; 8 bases fit TRBD1. V dropped 3 bases and J dropped 0; count of bases not matched to a gene: 4. The germline CDR1 and CDR2 sequences are SGHTA and FQGNSA. This CDR3 spans 17 amino acids. The CDR3: CASSFRDRPSGANVLTF. The DNA for the CDR3 is TGTGCCAGCAGCTTCCGGGACAGGCCCTCTGGGGCCAACGTCCTGACTTTC.

The rearrangement joins TRBV6-5 to TRBJ2-7; no definite D call. Deletions cut 8 bases from V and 5 bases from J, with 16 bases between. From germline, CDR1 is MNHEY and CDR2 SVGAGI. The CDR3 is 13 amino acids. The CDR3 sequence: CASRKGRFNEQYF. The CDR3 DNA reads TGTGCCAGCCGAAAAGGACGATTCAACGAGCAGTACTTC.

Concerning this clonotype itself: At one boundary the junction diverges from the germline segment, which might be a read error. This chain joins TRBV6-6 and TRBJ2-3; D might be TRBD2 (6 bases). Per germline, CDR1 MNHNY and CDR2 SVGAGI (reference sequence). CDR3 length: 15 amino acids. The CDR3 DNA reads TGTGTCAGCAGTTTCGGGACTGGCCTCACAGATACGCAGTATTTT. Amino acids: CVSSFGTGLTDTQYF.

This clonotype was seen only a few times. J is TRBJ2-1 and V is TRBV6-2 or TRBV6-3; perhaps TRBD2 as D (6 bases). V was clipped by 2 bases and J by 6 bases, with 14 bases between them. Germline V gives CDR1 MNHEY, CDR2 SVGEGT. There are 15 residues in the CDR3. CDR3 sequence reads: CASSYGGPLANEQFF. For the CDR3, the DNA is TGTGCCAGCAGTTACGGAGGGCCTCTGGCCAATGAGCAGTTCTTC.

In this sample, this clonotype turned up a few times. The CDR3 here is CASSFNGGGMETQYF. The DNA of the CDR3 is TGTGCCAGCAGCTTTAACGGAGGGGGCATGGAGACCCAGTACTTC. The chain is built from TRBV7-3 and TRBJ2-5; a weak D match, TRBD1 (7 bases). The CDR3 totals 15 residues. V lost 3 bases and J 5 bases, leaving 16 bases between the germline ends. The V gene's germline CDR1 is SGHTA and CDR2 FQGTGA.

The rearrangement joins TRBV29-1 to TRBJ2-2; 7 bases match TRBD2. Germline assignment: CDR1 SQVTM and CDR2 ANQGSEA. V trimming: 5 bases; J trimming: 5 bases; junction bases outside the gene matches: 5. CDR3 length equals 13 residues. CDR3 region: CSVNQGGTGELFF. The CDR3 DNA reads as TGCAGCGTTAACCAGGGAGGGACCGGGGAGCTGTTTTTT.

This clonotype was seen a handful of times. V is TRBV7-9 and J is TRBJ2-1, with 7 bases lining up with TRBD2. Losses at the gene ends were 3 bases for V and 7 bases for J; bases not matched to a gene: 3. The CDR3 extends over 13 amino acids. Germline V lookup: CDR1 SEHNR, CDR2 FQNEAQ (reference sequence). CDR3 bases: TGTGCCAGCAGCTTTGCGGGAGTGAATGAGCAGTTCTTC. It encodes CASSFAGVNEQFF.

This sequence joins TRBV6-6 and TRBJ2-2, with a tentative D call TRBD1 (6 bases). CDR1 is MNHNY, CDR2 SVGAGI, per germline (reference sequence). V was trimmed by 7 bases and J by 5 bases, leaving 17 bases between them. The CDR3 loop spans 15 amino acids. As DNA, the CDR3 is TGTGCCAGCACTTGGGCGGCAGGGGATACCGGGGAGCTGTTTTTT. Translation: CASTWAAGDTGELFF.

The CDR3: CASRRGLAGYEQYF. The CDR3, as DNA: TGTGCCAGCAGACGGGGACTAGCGGGCTACGAGCAGTACTTC. The V gene is TRBV14, the J gene TRBJ2-1; 12 nucleotides agree with TRBD2. The J call may be faulty, since TRBJ2-7 better matches the DNA end. There are 14 residues in the CDR3. CDR1 and CDR2 (germline): SGHDN, FVKESK.

The CDR3 here is CASAWVTQETQYF. The CDR3 DNA sequence: TGTGCCAGTGCTTGGGTGACACAAGAGACCCAGTACTTC. This rearrangement joins TRBV7-2 to TRBJ2-5; D is undetermined. There are 13 residues in the CDR3. V gave up 9 bases and J gave up 2 bases, with 13 bases separating them. The germline CDR1 and CDR2 sequences are SGHTA and FQGNSA.

This clonotype was observed a few times. The J gene is TRBJ2-3, the V gene TRBV10-3, with a tentative D call TRBD2 (6 bases). The V end was cut by 8 bases, the J end by 1 base, with 19 bases between. The CDR3 runs to 16 residues. In germline, CDR1 is ENHRY, CDR2 SYGVKD. The CDR3 region is CAIGGELGPGTDTQYF. The CDR3 DNA reads TGTGCCATCGGAGGGGAATTGGGACCTGGCACAGATACGCAGTATTTT.

The V gene is TRBV12-3 or TRBV12-4, the J gene TRBJ2-1; TRBD2 aligns across 7 bases. The CDR3 has 15 residues. Trimming removed 3 bases from V and 4 bases from J; junction bases left unmatched: 6. The CDR3 sequence is CASSLGGGPYNEQFF. The CDR3 bases are TGTGCCAGCAGTTTGGGGGGGGGACCTTACAATGAGCAGTTCTTC.

This clonotype was recorded only once. The CDR3 DNA sequence: TGTGCCAGCACCACAGGGAATGGGGCCAACGTCCTGACTTTC. Protein sequence: CASTTGNGANVLTF. The rearrangement joins TRBV6-5 to TRBJ2-6; a possible D gene is TRBD1 (6 bases). The V end lost 7 bases, the J end lost 3 bases, and 10 bases lay between the germline ends. The germline CDR1 and CDR2 sequences are MNHEY and SVGAGI. The length of the CDR3 is 14 residues.

This clonotype showed up just a few times. This chain joins TRBV7-2 and TRBJ2-5; D remains unclear. With 1 base removed from V and 1 base from J, the gap between germline ends came to 7 bases. Looked up from germline, CDR1 is SGHTA and CDR2 is FQGNSA. The length of the CDR3 is 14 residues. CDR3 bases: TGTGCCAGCAGCTTAGTACGAGCCCAAGAGACCCAGTACTTC. Translating it yields CASSLVRAQETQYF.

The chain employs TRBV5-5 and TRBJ2-5, with D possibly matching TRBD2 (6 bases). The DNA end lines up better with TRBJ2-7; the J call may be wrong. Germline CDR1 SGHKS, CDR2 YYEKEE (reference sequence). This CDR3 region has 12 residues. CDR3 DNA sequence: TGTGCCAGCAGCTCCCCGACTAGCGAGCAGTACTTC. This codes for CASSSPTSEQYF.

This chain joins TRBV6-4 and TRBJ2-3, with TRBD2 as a possible D gene (6 bases). Germline loops: CDR1 MRHNA, CDR2 SNTAGT. Trimming removed 7 bases from V and 3 bases from J, with 11 bases in between. The CDR3 totals 13 residues. CDR3 DNA: TGTGCCAGCAAGGGACTTAGAACAGATACGCAGTATTTT. Translating it yields CASKGLRTDTQYF.

The chain is built from TRBV5-5 and TRBJ2-5, with unresolved D. TRBJ2-7 matches the DNA end more closely, so the J call is doubtful. CDR1 SGHKS and CDR2 YYEKEE come from the germline V gene (reference sequence). This CDR3 region has 13 residues. DNA for the CDR3: TGTGCCAGCGCCTCGAGTTCGGTAAACGAGCAGTACTTC. As protein: CASASSSVNEQYF.

The chain carries TRBV4-2 and TRBJ2-7; TRBD2 agrees at 7 bases. The J call may not be correct, given that the DNA end is closer to TRBJ2-5. Germline V gives CDR1 LGHNA, CDR2 YNFKEQ. CDR3 length: 15 amino acids. The CDR3 coding sequence is TGTGCCAGCAGCCAAGCTACTGGCGGGAGTGGGACCCAGTACTTC. As protein: CASSQATGGSGTQYF.

In this sample, this clonotype turned up once. A much larger clone differs by one base, so this may be a read error. The chain couples TRBV29-1 to TRBJ2-1; the match to TRBD2 covers 16 bases. Germline V gives CDR1 SQVTM, CDR2 ANQGSEA. The V and J ends lost 6 bases and 8 bases, in that order; junction bases with no gene match: 13. The CDR3 consists of 17 residues. The CDR3 protein is CSVHGTSGRAYMDEQFF. CDR3 in DNA: TGCAGCGTCCATGGGACTAGCGGGAGGGCCTACATGGATGAGCAGTTCTTC.

The chain employs TRBV6-6 and TRBJ2-5; D gene unclear. V dropped 5 bases and J dropped 1 base, with 11 bases sitting between them. The V gene's germline CDR1 is MNHNY and CDR2 SVGAGI (reference sequence). The CDR3 is 14 amino acids. In DNA form, the CDR3 reads TGTGCCAGCAGTGGACGAATGACCCAAGAGACCCAGTACTTC. It yields the protein CASSGRMTQETQYF.